Shown below are 24 T cell receptor beta chains from a single sample sequenced in a study of blood T cell repertoires in COVID-19. Data came from immunoSEQ multiplex PCR; TCRdb stores just in-frame clones and leaves some out. The sample comprises approximately 260,000 clones, roughly nine tenths of which are singletons, and 6% to 7% rests with the top ten. The sample consisted of PBMCs or T cells enriched from blood (not recorded which). These receptors were obtained from a woman in her 30s with acute COVID-19.

This chain connects TRBV29-1 to TRBJ2-1; perhaps TRBD2 as D (7 bases). The ends were cut back, 8 bases at V and 6 bases at J, with 20 bases in the middle. This CDR3 is 14 amino acids long. Looked up from germline, CDR1 is SQVTM and CDR2 is ANQGSEA. For the CDR3, the DNA is TGCAGCCTAAGGGGGGGTCAGGGTAGCAATGAGCAGTTCTTC. Protein: CSLRGGQGSNEQFF.

The chain has TRBV27 and TRBJ1-2; no firm D call. CDR1 is MNHEY, CDR2 SMNVEV, per germline (reference sequence). CDR3 length: 13 amino acids. Trimming removed 5 bases from V and 3 bases from J, with 10 bases in between. The CDR3 reads CASSAQAHYGYTF. CDR3 coding DNA: TGTGCCAGCAGTGCCCAGGCTCACTATGGCTACACCTTC.

The chain joins TRBV6-6 to TRBJ1-4; TRBD1 might be the D (5 bases). V was trimmed by 0 bases and J by 3 bases, leaving 11 bases between them. The CDR3 contains 16 residues. The germline V gene encodes CDR1 MNHNY and CDR2 SVGAGI (reference sequence). CDR3 sequence: CASSYSMGQANEKLFF. In DNA form, the CDR3 reads TGTGCCAGCAGTTACTCTATGGGGCAGGCTAATGAAAAACTGTTTTTT.

This chain uses TRBV28 with TRBJ2-6; TRBD1 might be the D (5 bases). The CDR3 extends over 18 amino acids. V was cut by 6 bases and J by 0 bases, with 18 bases left in between. Per germline, CDR1 MDHEN and CDR2 SYDVKM. The CDR3 is CASSPQGVGLSGANVLTF. CDR3 in DNA: TGTGCCAGCAGCCCACAAGGGGTTGGCCTCTCTGGGGCCAACGTCCTGACTTTC.

The V and J genes are TRBV28 and TRBJ2-3; 7 bases agree with TRBD2. Trimming at V came to 5 bases and at J to 0 bases, leaving 8 bases not matched to a gene. Germline V gives CDR1 MDHEN, CDR2 SYDVKM. This CDR3 is 16 amino acids long. This chain's CDR3 is CASSASGVRSTDTQYF. The CDR3 nucleotides are TGTGCCAGCAGTGCGAGCGGGGTTCGTAGCACAGATACGCAGTATTTT.

Concerning this clone itself: A junction boundary mismatches the germline segment, possibly from a read error. The CDR3 loop reads CASSLEGRGTTNEKLFF. The CDR3 nucleotides are TGTGCCAGCAGTTTAGAGGGTAGGGGGACAACTAATGAAAAACTGTTTTTT. The chain links TRBV7-2 to TRBJ1-4, with a weak D call TRBD1 (6 bases). Germline values: CDR1 SGHTA, CDR2 FQGNSA. This CDR3 has 17 residues. Together with reference TRBV7-2 and TRBJ1-4, the CDR3 gives the full variable domain: GAGVSQSPSNKVTEKGKDVELRCDPISGHTALYWYRQSLGQGLEFLIYFQGNSAPDKSGLPSDRFSAERTGGSVSTLTIQRTQQEDSAVYLCASSLEGRGTTNEKLFFGSGTQLSVL.

The V and J genes are TRBV14 and TRBJ2-3, with 12 bases fitting TRBD2. The germline V gene has CDR1 SGHDN and CDR2 FVKESK. The CDR3 is made up of 15 amino acids. Germline trimming cut 5 bases from V and 4 bases from J; bases unmatched to any gene: 4. CDR3 sequence reads: CASSWTSGIADTQYF. The CDR3 DNA reads as TGTGCCAGCAGCTGGACTAGCGGGATAGCAGATACGCAGTATTTT.

The chain carries TRBV18 and TRBJ1-1, with no clear D. Looked up from germline, CDR1 is KGHSH and CDR2 is LQKENI. The CDR3 has 13 amino acids. The V end was cut by 5 bases, the J end by 1 base, with 8 bases between. The CDR3 protein is CASSSITNTEAFF. In DNA, the CDR3 is TGTGCCAGCTCAAGCATCACGAACACTGAAGCTTTCTTT.

The genes are TRBV28 and TRBJ2-3, with D perhaps matching TRBD2 (6 bases). Germline V gene data show CDR1 as MDHEN and CDR2 as SYDVKM. The CDR3 totals 16 residues. The V end was cut by 6 bases, the J end by 6 bases, with 22 bases between. In DNA, the CDR3 is TGTGCCAGCAGCTGGCCTGGGAGGACCCTATTCGATACGCAGTATTTT. It is translated as CASSWPGRTLFDTQYF.

Concerning this clone itself: Other nucleotide sequences from this sample produce the same CDR3. Here the CDR3 reads CASSLFSGNTGELFF. The CDR3 coding sequence is TGTGCCAGCAGCTTATTTAGCGGTAACACCGGGGAGCTGTTTTTT. The J gene is TRBJ2-2, the V gene TRBV11-2, with D perhaps TRBD2 (6 bases). Trimming took off 2 bases at V and 2 bases at J, with 9 bases between the two ends. Looked up from germline, CDR1 is SGHAT and CDR2 is FQNNGV. The CDR3 covers 15 residues. Based on the CDR3 plus reference TRBV11-2 and TRBJ2-2, the full variable domain is EAGVAQSPRYKIIEKRQSVAFWCNPISGHATLYWYQQILGQGPKLLIQFQNNGVVDDSQLPKDRFSAERLKGVDSTLKIQPAKLEDSAVYLCASSLFSGNTGELFFGEGSRLTVL.

The rearrangement uses TRBV6-1 and TRBJ2-7; D not resolved. Germline V lookup: CDR1 MNHNS, CDR2 SASEGT. V shed 1 base and J shed 1 base, with 11 bases lying between them. CDR3 length: 15 residues. CDR3 loop: CASSEGAGMSYEQYF. In DNA form, the CDR3 reads TGTGCCAGCAGTGAAGGGGCAGGAATGTCCTACGAGCAGTACTTC.

CDR3 in DNA: TGTGCCAGCAGCTTAGCGCGGGTCCCGGTCTCCGAGCAGTACTTC. As protein: CASSLARVPVSEQYF. The rearrangement joins TRBV7-9 to TRBJ2-7; TRBD2 might be the D (5 bases). In germline, CDR1 is SEHNR, CDR2 FQNEAQ (reference sequence). The CDR3 extends over 15 amino acids. V gave up 0 bases and J gave up 6 bases, with 15 bases separating them.

The genes are TRBV19 and TRBJ1-1; 11 nucleotides match TRBD1. V lost 3 bases to trimming and J lost 0 bases; unmatched junction nucleotides: 6. There are 17 residues in the CDR3. Germline CDR1 is LNHDA and CDR2 is SQIVND (reference sequence). Written as DNA, the CDR3 is TGTGCCAGTAGTATTCCGCGGGACAGGGGGATGAACACTGAAGCTTTCTTT. It encodes CASSIPRDRGMNTEAFF.

The rearrangement links TRBV28 to TRBJ1-1; D is possibly TRBD1 (5 bases). V lost 8 bases, J lost 0 bases, and 19 bases lay in between. CDR3 length equals 16 residues. CDR1 is MDHEN, CDR2 SYDVKM, per germline. The CDR3 DNA reads as TGTGCCAGCCCTCCCCCACAGACAGCTTTGAACACTGAAGCTTTCTTT. Protein product: CASPPPQTALNTEAFF. Combining the CDR3 with reference TRBV28 and TRBJ1-1 gives the whole variable domain DVKVTQSSRYLVKRTGEKVFLECVQDMDHENMFWYRQDPGLGLRLIYFSYDVKMKEKGDIPEGYSVSREKKERFSLILESASTNQTSMYLCASPPPQTALNTEAFFGQGTRLTVV.

The chain joins TRBV5-1 to TRBJ2-3; 9 bases are a match to TRBD1. V shed 7 bases and J 4 bases; nucleotides not matched to a gene: 10. Germline V gene data show CDR1 as SGHRS and CDR2 as YFSETQ. The CDR3 totals 15 residues. As DNA, the CDR3 is TGCGCCAGCGGACTCGGACAGGGGAGCGCAGATACGCAGTATTTT. Protein product: CASGLGQGSADTQYF. Drawing the rest from reference TRBV5-1 and TRBJ2-3, the complete variable domain is KAGVTQTPRYLIKTRGQQVTLSCSPISGHRSVSWYQQTPGQGLQFLFEYFSETQRNKGNFPGRFSGRQFSNSRSEMNVSTLELGDSALYLCASGLGQGSADTQYFGPGTRLTVL.

This rearrangement joins TRBV15 to TRBJ2-5, with D maybe TRBD1 (5 bases). Germline V gives CDR1 LNHNV, CDR2 YYDKDF (reference sequence). Trimming pared 8 bases from V and 2 bases from J, leaving 18 bases between. This CDR3 region has 15 residues. DNA of the CDR3: TGTGCCACCGCTCGGTACTTCGCAGGGCAAGAGACCCAGTACTTC. Residues: CATARYFAGQETQYF. The entire variable domain, with the rest obtained from reference TRBV15 and TRBJ2-5, is as follows: DAMVIQNPRYQVTQFGKPVTLSCSQTLNHNVMYWYQQKSSQAPKLLFHYYDKDFNNEADTPDNFQSRRPNTSFCFLDIRSPGLGDTAMYLCATARYFAGQETQYFGPGTRLLVL.

The rearrangement links TRBV2 to TRBJ1-5; a possible D gene is TRBD1 (6 bases). Per the germline V gene, CDR1 is SNHLY and CDR2 is FYNNEI. V lost 8 bases to trimming and J lost 2 bases, with 19 bases between them. CDR3 length equals 16 residues. This CDR3 reads CASHARGLRGNQPQHF. The CDR3 DNA reads as TGTGCCAGCCATGCGCGGGGGCTTAGGGGCAATCAGCCCCAGCATTTT.

The chain joins TRBV12-3 or TRBV12-4 to TRBJ1-3; tentatively, D is TRBD1 (6 bases). CDR3 length equals 12 residues. V lost 9 bases to trimming and J lost 6 bases, with 12 bases between them. DNA of the CDR3: TGTGCCAGTAAACAGGGTCCAAACACCATATATTTT. Its translation is CASKQGPNTIYF.

The J gene is TRBJ1-2, the V gene TRBV5-4; D unresolved. CDR1 SGHNT and CDR2 YYREEE come from the germline V gene (reference sequence). V lost 7 bases to trimming and J lost 1 base, with 14 bases between them. This CDR3 has 14 residues. The CDR3 sequence is CASRGGQVNYGYTF. CDR3 DNA: TGTGCCAGCCGAGGAGGGCAGGTTAACTATGGCTACACCTTC.

This clone has more than one count but fewer than ten. This chain joins TRBV30 and TRBJ1-2; D ambiguous. Per germline, CDR1 GTSNPN and CDR2 SVGIG (reference sequence). The V end was cut by 3 bases, the J end by 6 bases, with 5 bases between. This CDR3 contains 10 residues. CDR3 region: CAWSQDGYTF. CDR3 bases: TGTGCCTGGAGCCAGGATGGCTACACCTTC.

This chain joins TRBV7-6 and TRBJ2-5; TRBD1 matches at 10 bases. Germline V CDR1 and CDR2: SGHVS, FNYEAQ. J gave up 1 base and V 5 bases, and 4 bases lay outside the gene matches. This CDR3 contains 15 residues. The CDR3 loop reads CASSQGQGSQETQYF. DNA of the CDR3: TGTGCCAGCAGCCAGGGACAGGGGTCCCAAGAGACCCAGTACTTC.

In its sample, this clone was seen a few times. The V gene is TRBV27, the J gene TRBJ2-1; D possibly corresponds to TRBD1 (6 bases). CDR1 and CDR2 from the germline V gene are MNHEY and SMNVEV (reference sequence). V was cut by 5 bases and J by 8 bases, with 16 bases left in between. CDR3 length: 14 residues. In nucleotides, the CDR3 is TGTGCCAGCAGTCCTTCCTACAGGGAAGATGAGCAGTTCTTC. It encodes CASSPSYREDEQFF.

V usage is TRBV10-3 and J usage is TRBJ1-2, with TRBD1 matching 8 bases. Germline values: CDR1 ENHRY, CDR2 SYGVKD. Trimming took 8 bases from V and 2 from J; bases not matched to a gene: 4. The CDR3 has 13 residues. The CDR3 loop is CAIRWTGNYGYTF. Written as DNA, the CDR3 is TGTGCCATCCGCTGGACAGGGAACTATGGCTACACCTTC.

The chain carries TRBV7-2 and TRBJ1-5; a weak D match, TRBD1 (5 bases). The germline V and J ends were trimmed by 4 bases and 1 base, with 11 bases remaining between them. CDR1 SGHTA and CDR2 FQGNSA come from the germline V gene. The CDR3 runs to 15 residues. The CDR3 reads CASSSRRDSNQPQHF. For the CDR3, the DNA is TGTGCCAGCAGCTCGAGGAGGGACAGCAATCAGCCCCAGCATTTT.